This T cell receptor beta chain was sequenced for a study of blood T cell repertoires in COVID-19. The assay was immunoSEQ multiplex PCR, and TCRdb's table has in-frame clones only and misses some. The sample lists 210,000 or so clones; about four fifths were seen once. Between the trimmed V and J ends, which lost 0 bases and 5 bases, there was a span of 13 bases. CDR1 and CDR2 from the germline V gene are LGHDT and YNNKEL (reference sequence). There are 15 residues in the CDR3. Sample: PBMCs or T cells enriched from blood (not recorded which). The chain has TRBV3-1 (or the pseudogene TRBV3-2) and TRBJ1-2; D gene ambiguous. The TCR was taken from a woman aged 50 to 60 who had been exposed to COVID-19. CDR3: CASSQERRGVYGYTF. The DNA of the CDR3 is TGTGCCAGCAGCCAAGAAAGGCGGGGAGTATATGGCTACACCTTC.